What follows are 8 T cell receptor beta chains derived from one specimen sequenced in a study of cytomegalovirus exposure and HLA in healthy donors. This PCR relied on a set of 60 Vbeta primers and 13 Jbeta primers. Sequencing used immunoSEQ multiplex PCR; TCRdb keeps in-frame clones, though not all of them. The repertoire consists of around 67,000 clones, with 80% to 90% occurring once and the leading ten covering about 12%. Sequenced: PBMCs. The receptors were gathered from a woman in her thirties in good health and CMV-seropositive.

This sequence joins TRBV10-1 and TRBJ2-3, with 9 bases fitting TRBD2. CDR1 and CDR2 from the germline V gene are WNHNN and SYGVQD (reference sequence). CDR3 length: 15 amino acids. Unmatched junction bases numbered 8, after V lost 8 bases and J lost 2 bases. The CDR3 DNA is TGCGCCAGCCGAAGGACTAGCGCCCTCACAGATACGCAGTATTTT. Amino acids: CASRRTSALTDTQYF.

The chain is built from TRBV18 and TRBJ1-1; D is perhaps TRBD1 (5 bases). The V end lost 0 bases, the J end lost 7 bases, and 9 bases lay between the germline ends. CDR3 length: 13 amino acids. Per the germline V gene, CDR1 is KGHSH and CDR2 is LQKENI. CDR3 protein: CASSPPSDSEAFF. DNA of the CDR3: TGTGCCAGCTCACCACCCTCTGACAGTGAAGCTTTCTTT.

This chain connects TRBV6-1 to TRBJ2-7; 8 nucleotides align to TRBD1. V was pared by 4 bases and J by 6 bases, with 8 bases of the junction left unmatched. Germline lookup yields CDR1 MNHNS and CDR2 SASEGT. The CDR3 sequence is 14 residues long. CDR3 DNA: TGTGCCAGCAGTGGACGGACAGGGTACGTCGAGCAGTACTTC. This translates into CASSGRTGYVEQYF.

The CDR3 reads CASSERGRRNTEAFF. CDR3 in DNA: TGTGCCAGCAGTGAGAGGGGGCGCCGGAACACTGAAGCTTTCTTT. This chain joins TRBV2 and TRBJ1-1; 7 bases fit TRBD1. Germline CDR1 SNHLY, CDR2 FYNNEI. V shed 3 bases and J 1 base; nucleotides not matched to a gene: 5. This CDR3 spans 15 amino acids.

This chain connects TRBV10-3 to TRBJ1-2, with 9 bases lining up with TRBD1. V lost 3 bases, J lost 8 bases, and 13 bases stayed unmatched. From germline, CDR1 is ENHRY and CDR2 SYGVKD. The CDR3 totals 16 residues. In nucleotides, the CDR3 is TGTGCCATCAGTGAAGGGACAGGGCTTTTAGGGAAAGGCTACACCTTC. It yields the protein CAISEGTGLLGKGYTF.

The chain uses TRBV14 and TRBJ2-1; 9 nucleotides line up with TRBD2. Germline CDR1 is SGHDN and CDR2 is FVKESK. The ends lost 6 bases at V and 8 bases at J; junction bases unmatched: 5. The CDR3 length is 13 residues. The CDR3 loop is CASSPTSGYEQFF. The CDR3 nucleotides read TGTGCCAGCAGTCCAACTAGCGGGTATGAGCAGTTCTTC.

This clone was detected once. The J gene is TRBJ1-1, the V gene TRBV6-5; 7 bases match TRBD1. The CDR3 runs 13 residues. The junction had 7 bases not matched to a gene; V was cut back by 2 bases and J by 10 bases. The V gene's germline CDR1 is MNHEY and CDR2 SVGAGI. The CDR3 region has the DNA TGTGCCAGCAGTTACCCAGGCGGGACAGTAGCTTTCTTT. Encoded protein: CASSYPGGTVAFF.

This chain joins TRBV2 and TRBJ2-2; D not certain. Germline CDR1 SNHLY, CDR2 FYNNEI. The CDR3 is made up of 14 amino acids. V shed 6 bases and J shed 1 base, with 9 bases lying between them. CDR3 coding DNA: TGTGCCAGCAGGTCGCGGCTGAACACCGGGGAGCTGTTTTTT. Translating gives CASRSRLNTGELFF.